A single sample gave rise to the 21 T cell receptor beta chains below, sequenced in a study of blood T cell repertoires in COVID-19 (dated by TCRdb to the early 2020s). The library came from the immunoSEQ multiplex PCR assay. The source is immuneACCESS, and TCRdb retained only in-frame sequences with V and J called. Part of the clones is not carried over; for the studies checked, unresolved V genes explain less than half of this, and the remainder is unexplained. The sample has nearly 55,000 clones on record, around 80% of them singletons. The ten largest account for 15% of the sample. Specimen: peripheral blood. The origin of the receptors is a human donor with active or convalescent COVID-19. The donor label of this sample is uncertain.

V gene TRBV19 combines with J gene TRBJ2-7; 12 bases are a match to TRBD2. V trimming: 5 bases; J trimming: 2 bases; junction bases outside the gene matches: 10. CDR3 length: 17 amino acids. The germline V gene has CDR1 LNHDA and CDR2 SQIVND (reference sequence). CDR3 in DNA: TGTGCCAGTAGTCCGGGGTGGCTAGCGGGAGGGCCCTACGAGCAGTACTTC. Encoded protein: CASSPGWLAGGPYEQYF. Complete variable domain (other parts from reference TRBV19 and TRBJ2-7): DGGITQSPKYLFRKEGQNVTLSCEQNLNHDAMYWYRQDPGQGLRLIYYSQIVNDFQKGDIAEGYSVSREKKESFPLTVTSAQKNPTAFYLCASSPGWLAGGPYEQYFGPGTRLTVT.

The chain is built from TRBV10-3 and TRBJ2-7; TRBD2 matches 8 bases. The ends lost 4 bases at V and 6 bases at J; junction bases unmatched: 8. This CDR3 has 14 residues. The germline CDR1 and CDR2 sequences are ENHRY and SYGVKD. The CDR3 nucleotides read TGTGCCATCAGTGGCCCGGGAGGGGGAGGCGAGCAGTACTTC. It codes for CAISGPGGGGEQYF.

The table lists this clone with a count of one. V and J are TRBV7-2 and TRBJ1-3; 7 bases are a match to TRBD1. Germline CDR1 and CDR2: SGHTA and FQGNSA. The CDR3 loop spans 14 amino acids. V dropped 1 base and J dropped 4; count of bases not matched to a gene: 1. CDR3: CASSLGDSGNTIYF. The CDR3 DNA sequence: TGTGCCAGCAGCTTAGGGGACAGCGGAAACACCATATATTTT.

In its sample, this clone was seen once. The gene calls are TRBV28 and TRBJ1-5, with TRBD1 matching 9 bases. The CDR3 runs to 15 residues. CDR1 is MDHEN and CDR2 is SYDVKM in the germline V gene. Trimming at V came to 5 bases and at J to 1 base, leaving 3 bases not matched to a gene. The CDR3 region has the DNA TGTGCCAGCAGTCCTGGGACAGGGAGCAATCAGCCCCAGCATTTT. Translated, it gives CASSPGTGSNQPQHF.

This rearrangement joins TRBV7-8 to TRBJ2-1, with TRBD1 matching over 7 bases. CDR1 and CDR2 from the germline V gene are SGHVS and FQNEAQ. Trimming cost V 2 bases and J 4 bases; bases outside gene matches: 5. This CDR3 is built from 15 residues. The CDR3 DNA follows: TGTGCCAGCAGCTTACGGGACAGACTTTACAATGAGCAGTTCTTC. Translation: CASSLRDRLYNEQFF.

The chain is built from TRBV5-1 and TRBJ2-7, with D possibly being TRBD2 (5 bases). Germline CDR1 and CDR2: SGHRS and YFSETQ. V shed 2 bases and J shed 7 bases, with 10 bases lying between them. The CDR3 totals 12 residues. This CDR3 is CASSFSEREQYF. As DNA, the CDR3 is TGCGCCAGCAGCTTTTCCGAGCGGGAGCAGTACTTC.

The chain joins TRBV30 to TRBJ2-7; 10 bases match TRBD1. Germline values: CDR1 GTSNPN, CDR2 SVGIG (reference sequence). This CDR3 has 15 residues. V was pared by 4 bases and J by 6 bases, with 12 bases of the junction left unmatched. The DNA for the CDR3 is TGTGCCTGGAATGTCATAGGGACAGGGGTAATCGAGCAGTACTTC. Amino acids: CAWNVIGTGVIEQYF.

The V and J genes are TRBV5-4 and TRBJ1-6; TRBD1 is a possible D gene (5 bases). Germline V CDR1 and CDR2: SGHNT, YYREEE (reference sequence). This CDR3 spans 17 amino acids. With 4 bases removed from V and 0 bases from J, the gap between germline ends came to 14 bases. The CDR3 nucleotides are TGTGCCAGCAGCACCAGGGTTCCCAGCTCCTATAATTCACCCCTCCACTTT. Translating it yields CASSTRVPSSYNSPLHF.

The gene calls are TRBV24-1 and TRBJ2-7, with D possibly TRBD1 on 6 matching bases. Trimming left V 5 bases short and J 5 bases short, with 21 bases between. From germline, CDR1 is KGHDR and CDR2 SFDVKD. This CDR3 comprises 16 residues. Here the CDR3 reads CATSVVSWTATDEQYF. In nucleotides, the CDR3 is TGTGCCACCAGTGTGGTTTCCTGGACAGCTACAGACGAGCAGTACTTC.

As DNA, the CDR3 is TGTGCCTCTCAGGAGGGGTCCAACACTGAAGCTTTCTTT. It specifies CASQEGSNTEAFF. The J gene is TRBJ1-1, the V gene TRBV30; a possible D gene is TRBD1 (5 bases). Per the germline V gene, CDR1 is GTSNPN and CDR2 is SVGIG (reference sequence). This CDR3 spans 13 amino acids. V dropped 7 bases and J dropped 2 bases, with 14 bases sitting between them.

In regard to this clone: In the same sample, other DNA sequences code for this CDR3. The chain uses TRBV7-2 and TRBJ1-5; D is undetermined. This CDR3 comprises 14 residues. The germline V and J ends were trimmed by 1 base and 2 bases, with 6 bases remaining between them. Germline assignment: CDR1 SGHTA and CDR2 FQGNSA. The CDR3 loop is CASSLDRGNQPQHF. CDR3 coding DNA: TGTGCCAGCAGCTTAGATCGCGGCAATCAGCCCCAGCATTTT.

This chain links TRBV4-2 with TRBJ2-5; 11 nucleotides align to TRBD1. This CDR3 has 18 amino acids. V was pared by 2 bases and J by 2 bases, with 10 bases of the junction left unmatched. Germline V gene lookup returns CDR1 LGHNA and CDR2 YNFKEQ. Here the CDR3 DNA reads TGTGCCAGCAGCCAACTTGGACAGGGGGCCTCCCTTCAAGAGACCCAGTACTTC. Protein: CASSQLGQGASLQETQYF.

The chain has TRBV30 and TRBJ1-6; D possibly corresponds to TRBD1 (6 bases). The CDR3 has 15 residues. CDR1 GTSNPN and CDR2 SVGIG come from the germline V gene (reference sequence). V was clipped by 1 base and J by 3 bases, with 10 bases between them. The DNA of the CDR3 is TGTGCCTGGAGTGCGGACAGCAACTATAATTCACCCCTCCACTTT. Translating gives CAWSADSNYNSPLHF.

The V call is TRBV5-6, the J call TRBJ1-1; a weak D match, TRBD1 (6 bases). CDR1 is SGHDT, CDR2 YYEEEE, per germline. The V end lost 4 bases, the J end lost 7 bases, and 20 bases lay between the germline ends. This CDR3 region has 15 residues. The CDR3, as DNA: TGTGCCAGCAGCGGGTCAGACAGGAGCGCTATTGAAGCTTTCTTT. Amino acid sequence: CASSGSDRSAIEAFF.

The V and J genes are TRBV9 and TRBJ1-3; 8 bases fit TRBD1. In germline, CDR1 is SGDLS, CDR2 YYNGEE. This CDR3 comprises 16 residues. V lost 0 bases to trimming and J lost 4 bases; unmatched junction nucleotides: 6. In DNA, the CDR3 is TGTGCCAGCAGCGTAGAGACAGGGGTGGTCGGAAACACCATATATTTT. The encoded protein is CASSVETGVVGNTIYF.

The chain employs TRBV6-2 or TRBV6-3 and TRBJ2-7, with D perhaps TRBD2 (6 bases). This CDR3 contains 13 residues. Trimming cost V 2 bases and J 3 bases, with 8 bases left between them. Germline CDR1 and CDR2: MNHEY and SVGEGT. CDR3 nucleotides: TGTGCCAGCAGTTACGAGCGGGTCTACGAGCAGTACTTC. Its translation is CASSYERVYEQYF.

This clone came up a few times. This chain links TRBV19 with TRBJ1-2; D is undetermined. Between the trimmed V and J ends, which lost 3 bases and 2 bases, there was a span of 7 bases. Germline V CDR1 and CDR2: LNHDA, SQIVND (reference sequence). This CDR3 spans 13 amino acids. The CDR3 bases are TGTGCCAGTAGTATGGCGGGGAACTATGGCTACACCTTC. Protein product: CASSMAGNYGYTF.

This clone has just a few counts. J is TRBJ2-1 and V is TRBV29-1, with a possible D match to TRBD1 (5 bases). The V gene's germline CDR1 is SQVTM and CDR2 ANQGSEA. The CDR3 is 13 residues long. V lost 4 bases to trimming and J lost 8 bases, with 15 bases between them. The CDR3 spells CSVGTSQWDEQFF. In DNA form, the CDR3 reads TGCAGCGTTGGGACAAGTCAATGGGATGAGCAGTTCTTC.

V usage is TRBV5-1 and J usage is TRBJ2-1; tentative D call: TRBD2 (6 bases). Trimming cost V 4 bases and J 2 bases, with 13 bases left between them. Germline lookup yields CDR1 SGHRS and CDR2 YFSETQ. The CDR3 consists of 15 residues. DNA of the CDR3: TGCGCCAGCAGCGCGGGACTGTCCCCCTACAATGAGCAGTTCTTC. This gives the protein CASSAGLSPYNEQFF. The full variable domain, completed using reference TRBV5-1 and TRBJ2-1, is KAGVTQTPRYLIKTRGQQVTLSCSPISGHRSVSWYQQTPGQGLQFLFEYFSETQRNKGNFPGRFSGRQFSNSRSEMNVSTLELGDSALYLCASSAGLSPYNEQFFGPGTRLTVL.

The CDR3 protein is CSVEGLLTENIQYF. As DNA, the CDR3 is TGCAGCGTTGAAGGGCTACTGACAGAAAACATTCAGTACTTC. This chain links TRBV29-1 with TRBJ2-4; a weak D match, TRBD1 (5 bases). The CDR3 extends over 14 amino acids. Trimming left V 1 base short and J 5 bases short, with 12 bases between. CDR1 is SQVTM, CDR2 ANQGSEA, per germline.

The CDR3 spells CASLITYSTDTQYF. DNA for the CDR3: TGTGCCAGCCTCATTACCTATAGCACAGATACGCAGTATTTT. The chain has TRBV27 and TRBJ2-3; unclear D gene. From germline, CDR1 is MNHEY and CDR2 SMNVEV (reference sequence). The CDR3 sequence is 14 residues long. The V end was cut by 8 bases, the J end by 0 bases, with 12 bases between.